This record covers a single T cell receptor beta chain. This entry belongs to a study of blood T cell repertoires in COVID-19. Authors' analysis steps: The authors estimated nucleated cell counts from reference gene primer amplification. Using immunoSEQ multiplex PCR, the repertoire was profiled, and TCRdb retains in-frame clones only, with some absent. From that table come the V and J calls and clone size; the DNA was used to work out D and trimming. The sample holds approximately 35,000 clones, around 87% seen once. V was pared by 1 base and J by 7 bases, with 8 bases between. This CDR3 comprises 13 residues. The germline CDR1 and CDR2 sequences are SNHLY and FYNNEI.

The source is a human donor in a cohort sampled during active COVID-19. What was sequenced was peripheral blood. V usage is TRBV2 and J usage is TRBJ2-4; D is possibly TRBD1 (6 bases). DNA of the CDR3: TGTGCCAGCAGTGAAGACAGGGAGAACATTCAGTACTTC. Translation gives CASSEDRENIQYF.